This T cell receptor beta chain comes out of a study of blood T cell repertoires in COVID-19. The germline V gene has CDR1 SGHRS and CDR2 YFSETQ. V gave up 5 bases and J gave up 8 bases, with 16 bases separating them. The CDR3 is 13 amino acids. As originally analysed: Amplification with reference gene primers provided the estimates of nucleated cell counts. The protocol was immunoSEQ multiplex PCR, while the TCRdb copy is restricted to in-frame clones and leaves out a portion. Clone size and the V and J calls come from that table; the DNA yielded D and trimming. The data contain nearly 200,000 clones, about 82% of them seen just once; the ten biggest clones take up approximately 0.99%.

The sequenced sample consisted of peripheral blood. The receptor was isolated from a man in his sixties with COVID-19, enrolled during active disease. The chain recombines TRBV5-1 with TRBJ1-2; D gene unclear. This CDR3 is CASRAEEERGYTF. Here the CDR3 DNA reads TGCGCCAGCAGGGCGGAGGAGGAACGGGGCTACACCTTC.